The rows below give T cell receptor beta chains drawn from one sample of a study of blood T cell repertoires in COVID-19. The repertoire was sequenced with immunoSEQ multiplex PCR; TCRdb's copy has only in-frame clones and lacks some. The table lists some 290,000 clones, roughly 87% of them singletons. Specimen: peripheral blood. The source of these receptors is a woman aged 45 to 65 who had recovered from COVID-19. Each CDR3 is given with its conserved first and last residue. The order of the fields is V gene, J gene, D gene, clone size, CDR3 DNA, CDR3 protein. D genes are given only for firm matches. Only part of the rows carry a size: once, few, many, or a class if the clone is expanded.

v_gene: TRBV4-3; j_gene: TRBJ1-5; d_gene: .; abundance: .; CDR3nt: TGCGCCAGCAGCCCAGGGCAGTGGCAGCCCCAGCATTTT; CDR3aa: CASSPGQWQPQHF
v_gene: TRBV6-2/TRBV6-3; j_gene: TRBJ2-7; d_gene: TRBD1; abundance: .; CDR3nt: TGTGCCAGCAGTTACCCCTCCGACAGGGGAGGCGAGCAGTACTTC; CDR3aa: CASSYPSDRGGEQYF
v_gene: TRBV6-2/TRBV6-3; j_gene: TRBJ1-6; d_gene: .; abundance: .; CDR3nt: TGTGCCAGCAGTTGGCGGGGGCTGAATTCACCCCTCCACTTT; CDR3aa: CASSWRGLNSPLHF
v_gene: TRBV24-1; j_gene: TRBJ2-1; d_gene: .; abundance: .; CDR3nt: TGTGCCACCAGTGATTTGCCCCGGGAGCGGGACAATGAGCAGTTCTTC; CDR3aa: CATSDLPRERDNEQFF
v_gene: TRBV5-1; j_gene: TRBJ1-1; d_gene: TRBD1; abundance: .; CDR3nt: TGCGCCAGCAGATGGACAGGGGAGGCTGAAGCTTTCTTT; CDR3aa: CASRWTGEAEAFF
v_gene: TRBV21-1; j_gene: TRBJ1-1; d_gene: .; abundance: .; CDR3nt: TGTGCCAGCAGCAAAGACCCCATTTCGGACAGGGGGCAAGGCACTGAAGCTTTCTTT; CDR3aa: CASSKDPISDRGQGTEAFF
v_gene: TRBV2; j_gene: TRBJ1-6; d_gene: TRBD1; abundance: .; CDR3nt: TGTGCCAGCAGTGGGACTCAGGGGGTTTCACCCCTCCACTTT; CDR3aa: CASSGTQGVSPLHF
v_gene: TRBV4-3; j_gene: TRBJ2-2; d_gene: TRBD2; abundance: once; CDR3nt: TGCGCCAGCAGCCAAGGGGAAGAACTAGCGGGACGGGGCGGGGAGCTGTTTTTT; CDR3aa: CASSQGEELAGRGGELFF
v_gene: TRBV19; j_gene: TRBJ1-5; d_gene: TRBD1; abundance: few; CDR3nt: TGTGCCAGTAGAACACTGGACAGGGCTAGCAATCAGCCCCAGCATTTT; CDR3aa: CASRTLDRASNQPQHF
v_gene: TRBV15; j_gene: TRBJ2-3; d_gene: .; abundance: .; CDR3nt: TGTGCCACCAGCAGAGATCTGTTCCCTAGTTCTTTT; CDR3aa: CATSRDLFPSSF
v_gene: TRBV3-1/TRBV3-2; j_gene: TRBJ1-2; d_gene: TRBD1; abundance: .; CDR3nt: TGTGCCAGCAGCCTCCGCCCCTTAGGGGGCAATGGCTACACCTTC; CDR3aa: CASSLRPLGGNGYTF
v_gene: TRBV5-4; j_gene: TRBJ2-2; d_gene: .; abundance: .; CDR3nt: TGTGCCAGCAGCCGGAAGCTACAGGGTTTGGGCACCGGGGAGCTGTTTTTT; CDR3aa: CASSRKLQGLGTGELFF
v_gene: TRBV7-2; j_gene: TRBJ1-2; d_gene: .; abundance: .; CDR3nt: TGTGCCAGCAGCACTCAGGGAAACTATGGCTACACCTTC; CDR3aa: CASSTQGNYGYTF
v_gene: TRBV7-2; j_gene: TRBJ2-3; d_gene: TRBD1; abundance: .; CDR3nt: TGTGCCAGCAGCTGGAGACAGGGATCAGCAGATACGCAGTATTTT; CDR3aa: CASSWRQGSADTQYF
v_gene: TRBV7-9; j_gene: TRBJ1-1; d_gene: TRBD1; abundance: .; CDR3nt: TGTGCCAGCAGCACCCCAGGGGGCCTAACTGAAGCTTTCTTT; CDR3aa: CASSTPGGLTEAFF
v_gene: TRBV11-3; j_gene: TRBJ2-2; d_gene: .; abundance: many; CDR3nt: TGTGCCAGCAGCACAGGCGCACTCCCCTATCCCAACACCGGGGAGCTGTTTTTT; CDR3aa: CASSTGALPYPNTGELFF
v_gene: TRBV5-4; j_gene: TRBJ2-7; d_gene: .; abundance: few; CDR3nt: TGTGCCAGCAGCGACCAAGGCAGGGTAGGAGAGCAGTACTTC; CDR3aa: CASSDQGRVGEQYF
v_gene: TRBV15; j_gene: TRBJ2-2; d_gene: TRBD2; abundance: .; CDR3nt: TGTGCCACCAGCATACCCGAGCGGGACTACACCGGGGAGCTGTTTTTT; CDR3aa: CATSIPERDYTGELFF
v_gene: TRBV4-1; j_gene: TRBJ2-6; d_gene: .; abundance: .; CDR3nt: TGCGCCAGCAGCTACCGGACAGACCCCTCTGGGGCCAACGTCCTGACTTTC; CDR3aa: CASSYRTDPSGANVLTF
v_gene: TRBV5-1; j_gene: TRBJ1-1; d_gene: .; abundance: .; CDR3nt: TGCGCCAGCAGCCCCCTGGGCAGAAGCAACACTGAAGCTTTCTTT; CDR3aa: CASSPLGRSNTEAFF
v_gene: TRBV7-2; j_gene: TRBJ2-1; d_gene: TRBD2; abundance: .; CDR3nt: TGTGCCAGCAGCTCACTAGCGGGAGGGCCTTACAATGAGCAGTTCTTC; CDR3aa: CASSSLAGGPYNEQFF
v_gene: TRBV5-5; j_gene: TRBJ1-2; d_gene: TRBD1; abundance: .; CDR3nt: TGTGCCAGCAGCTTGGTAGGGACAGGGACCACCTTAGGGGGCTACACCTTC; CDR3aa: CASSLVGTGTTLGGYTF
v_gene: TRBV7-2; j_gene: TRBJ1-1; d_gene: .; abundance: .; CDR3nt: TGTGCCAGCAGCAAGACAGTGAACACTGAAGCTTTCTTT; CDR3aa: CASSKTVNTEAFF
v_gene: TRBV10-3; j_gene: TRBJ2-1; d_gene: TRBD1; abundance: .; CDR3nt: TGTGCCGTGAGGGGGCAAACAGACTACAATGAGCAGTTCTTC; CDR3aa: CAVRGQTDYNEQFF
v_gene: TRBV9; j_gene: TRBJ2-7; d_gene: TRBD1; abundance: .; CDR3nt: TGTGCCTCAAGTACCGGGACAGGCACCTACGAGCAGTACTTC; CDR3aa: CASSTGTGTYEQYF
v_gene: TRBV27; j_gene: TRBJ1-1; d_gene: .; abundance: few; CDR3nt: TGTGCCAGCAGTTTATATTATGGCGAGGGAGCTTTCTTT; CDR3aa: CASSLYYGEGAFF
v_gene: TRBV28; j_gene: TRBJ2-1; d_gene: .; abundance: .; CDR3nt: TGTGCCAGCAGTTCCTATACAACTAGCAGCGAGCAGTTCTTC; CDR3aa: CASSSYTTSSEQFF
v_gene: TRBV19; j_gene: TRBJ1-1; d_gene: .; abundance: .; CDR3nt: TGTGCCAGTAGTATAGATCTAACAGCTGAAGCTTTCTTT; CDR3aa: CASSIDLTAEAFF
v_gene: TRBV19; j_gene: TRBJ1-1; d_gene: .; abundance: .; CDR3nt: TGTGCCAGTAGTATGAGCGATAGTACTGAAGCTTTCTTT; CDR3aa: CASSMSDSTEAFF
v_gene: TRBV2; j_gene: TRBJ2-7; d_gene: .; abundance: once; CDR3nt: TGTGCCAGCCTATTAGTGTTAACGGGATACGAGCAGTACTTC; CDR3aa: CASLLVLTGYEQYF
v_gene: TRBV19; j_gene: TRBJ1-5; d_gene: .; abundance: .; CDR3nt: TGTGCCAGGGACTACAATCAGCCCCAGCATTTT; CDR3aa: CARDYNQPQHF
v_gene: TRBV27; j_gene: TRBJ2-6; d_gene: TRBD1; abundance: once; CDR3nt: TGTGCCAGCAGTTTAGGACAGGGGGCCGGGGCCAACGTCCTGACTTTC; CDR3aa: CASSLGQGAGANVLTF
v_gene: TRBV6-5; j_gene: TRBJ2-1; d_gene: TRBD1; abundance: .; CDR3nt: TGTGCCAGCAGTCAGGATAGGGGGCCTTACAATGAGCAGTTCTTC; CDR3aa: CASSQDRGPYNEQFF
v_gene: TRBV18; j_gene: TRBJ2-7; d_gene: TRBD2; abundance: .; CDR3nt: TGTGCCAGCTCACCCTGGGGCGGGAGAGCCTACGAGCAGTACTTC; CDR3aa: CASSPWGGRAYEQYF
v_gene: TRBV30; j_gene: TRBJ1-1; d_gene: .; abundance: .; CDR3nt: TGTGCCTGGAGTATAATGAACACTGAAGCTTTCTTT; CDR3aa: CAWSIMNTEAFF
v_gene: TRBV7-9; j_gene: TRBJ1-1; d_gene: TRBD1; abundance: .; CDR3nt: TGTGCCAGCAGCTCTGGCCGGACAGGGTATACTGAAGCTTTCTTT; CDR3aa: CASSSGRTGYTEAFF
v_gene: TRBV6-1; j_gene: TRBJ2-3; d_gene: TRBD2; abundance: .; CDR3nt: TGTGCCAGCAGTGAGAGCGGGATACACACAGATACGCAGTATTTT; CDR3aa: CASSESGIHTDTQYF
v_gene: TRBV5-1; j_gene: TRBJ1-6; d_gene: .; abundance: .; CDR3nt: TGCGCCAGCAGACCGGGGGGGACATCAAATTCACCCCTCCACTTT; CDR3aa: CASRPGGTSNSPLHF
v_gene: TRBV12-5; j_gene: TRBJ1-3; d_gene: .; abundance: .; CDR3nt: TGTGCTAGTGGTTTTGGACAGTCTGGAAACACCATATATTTT; CDR3aa: CASGFGQSGNTIYF
v_gene: TRBV29-1; j_gene: TRBJ2-5; d_gene: .; abundance: .; CDR3nt: TGCAGCGTTGGGGCGCTGGCGGGGTACGGGACCCAGTACTTC; CDR3aa: CSVGALAGYGTQYF
v_gene: TRBV29-1; j_gene: TRBJ1-3; d_gene: .; abundance: .; CDR3nt: TGCAGCGTTGAAAGGGCTGGCGGGGGCTCTGGAAACACCATATATTTT; CDR3aa: CSVERAGGGSGNTIYF
v_gene: TRBV20-1; j_gene: TRBJ1-2; d_gene: .; abundance: .; CDR3nt: TGCAGTGGCGGGGAGGGCTACACCTTC; CDR3aa: CSGGEGYTF